One and the same sample provided the 27 T cell receptor beta chains below, sequenced in a study of control samples from healthy donors and cancer patients. Libraries were prepared by immunoSEQ multiplex PCR; TCRdb keeps only in-frame clonotypes and omits some of them. The repertoire holds about 150,000 clones, 93% seen once, with approximately 2.5% in the top ten. What was sequenced was blood. The receptors derive from a man over 45 in good health.

The CDR3 coding sequence is TGTGCCAGCAGGGGGGACAGGGAAAACTATGGCTACACCTTC. This sequence encodes CASRGDRENYGYTF. The chain is built from TRBV28 and TRBJ1-2, with 9 bases identical to TRBD1. The CDR3 has 14 amino acids. V was pared by 6 bases and J by 2 bases, with 4 bases of the junction left unmatched. CDR1 MDHEN and CDR2 SYDVKM come from the germline V gene.

The CDR3 protein is CASVLGALSYEQYF. The DNA of the CDR3 is TGTGCCAGCGTCCTCGGGGCTTTATCCTACGAGCAGTACTTC. The J gene is TRBJ2-7, the V gene TRBV7-2; D may be TRBD1 or TRBD2 (5 bases each). V was pared by 8 bases and J by 1 base, with 15 bases between. This CDR3 is built from 14 residues. CDR1 and CDR2 from the germline V gene are SGHTA and FQGNSA.

The chain has TRBV19 and TRBJ2-3, with 9 bases aligning to TRBD2. This CDR3 contains 17 residues. The J segment lost 5 bases and the V segment lost 10 bases, leaving 19 bases of the junction unmatched. CDR1 and CDR2 (germline): LNHDA, SQIVND (reference sequence). The CDR3 DNA follows: TGTGCCACGAAGGGTGGGGTTAGCGGGAGATTCCGAGATACGCAGTATTTT. Translated: CATKGGVSGRFRDTQYF.

This chain uses TRBV7-9 with TRBJ2-5; D is ambiguous. Per the germline V gene, CDR1 is SEHNR and CDR2 is FQNEAQ (reference sequence). This CDR3 contains 14 residues. V dropped 5 bases and J dropped 5 bases, with 15 bases sitting between them. The CDR3 nucleotides are TGTGCCAGCAGCCCACGGGCGGCTGGGGAGACCCAGTACTTC. It specifies CASSPRAAGETQYF.

The chain uses TRBV11-1 and TRBJ2-7; D possibly corresponds to TRBD1 (5 bases). Per germline, CDR1 SGHAT and CDR2 FQDESV (reference sequence). CDR3 length: 14 residues. V shed 4 bases and J shed 0 bases, with 10 bases lying between them. The CDR3 DNA follows: TGTGCCAGCAGCTCTCAACAGGCCTCCTACGAGCAGTACTTC. Its protein is CASSSQQASYEQYF. Based on the CDR3 plus reference TRBV11-1 and TRBJ2-7, the full variable domain is EAEVAQSPRYKITEKSQAVAFWCDPISGHATLYWYRQILGQGPELLVQFQDESVVDDSQLPKDRFSAERLKGVDSTLKIQPAELGDSAMYLCASSSQQASYEQYFGPGTRLTVT.

J is TRBJ2-4 and V is TRBV6-5; 8 bases are a match to TRBD2. CDR3 length: 15 residues. Unmatched junction bases numbered 11, after V lost 4 bases and J lost 9 bases. From germline, CDR1 is MNHEY and CDR2 SVGAGI. CDR3 coding DNA: TGTGCCAGCAGTTTGACTAGCGTGGGGTTCGGCATTCAGTACTTC. Protein product: CASSLTSVGFGIQYF.

This chain connects TRBV28 to TRBJ2-7; 14 positions match TRBD2. With 6 bases clipped from V and 6 bases from J, the junction kept 7 bases outside the gene matches. CDR3 length equals 15 residues. CDR1 is MDHEN and CDR2 is SYDVKM in the germline V gene. For the CDR3, the DNA is TGTGCCAGCAGGGGGGGACTAGCGGGAGTTGGCGAGCAGTACTTC. It is translated as CASRGGLAGVGEQYF.

This rearrangement joins TRBV6-5 to TRBJ2-4; D ambiguous. V was cut by 6 bases and J by 3 bases, with 15 bases left in between. Germline values: CDR1 MNHEY, CDR2 SVGAGI. The CDR3 has 15 amino acids. The CDR3 loop reads CASRGTGHHKNIQYF. The CDR3 DNA is TGTGCCAGCAGGGGCACTGGGCACCACAAAAACATTCAGTACTTC.

The V call is TRBV5-1, the J call TRBJ2-1; unclear D gene. This CDR3 is built from 14 residues. The germline V and J ends were trimmed by 0 bases and 3 bases, with 7 bases remaining between them. Looked up from germline, CDR1 is SGHRS and CDR2 is YFSETQ. The CDR3 coding sequence is TGCGCCAGCAGCTTGGGGTCGGACTACAATGAGCAGTTCTTC. The encoded protein is CASSLGSDYNEQFF.

V and J are TRBV18 and TRBJ2-7; D might be TRBD1 or TRBD2, each matching 5 bases. Germline V CDR1 and CDR2: KGHSH, LQKENI. The V gene lost 6 bases and the J gene lost 2 bases, with 8 bases spanning the gap. This CDR3 is 12 amino acids long. The CDR3, as DNA: TGTGCCAGCTCGAGGGACCCCTACGAGCAGTACTTC. It codes for CASSRDPYEQYF.

A single count supports this clone. The rearrangement uses TRBV5-8 and TRBJ1-6; a weak D match, TRBD1 (6 bases). V shed 4 bases and J shed 9 bases, with 17 bases lying between them. Germline V gene data show CDR1 as SGHTS and CDR2 as YDEGEE. This CDR3 has 15 residues. The CDR3 bases are TGTGCCAGCAGCATAAACAGGGAGAGGAGTTCACCCCTCCACTTT. This encodes CASSINRERSSPLHF. The whole variable domain, filled in from reference TRBV5-8 and TRBJ1-6, reads EAGVTQSPTHLIKTRGQQATLRCSPISGHTSVYWYQQALGLGLQFLLWYDEGEERNRGNFPPRFSGRQFPNYSSELNVNALELEDSALYLCASSINRERSSPLHFGNGTRLTVT.

V and J are TRBV27 and TRBJ1-1, with 10 bases that match TRBD1. V was pared by 5 bases and J by 7 bases, with 4 bases of the junction left unmatched. This CDR3 contains 13 residues. The V gene's germline CDR1 is MNHEY and CDR2 SMNVEV (reference sequence). The CDR3 region has the DNA TGTGCCAGCAGTAGGACAGGGGGAGGTGAAGCTTTCTTT. This gives the protein CASSRTGGGEAFF.

V usage is TRBV5-4 and J usage is TRBJ2-1; 8 bases are a match to TRBD2. V trimming: 4 bases; J trimming: 0 bases; junction bases outside the gene matches: 3. The CDR3 totals 15 residues. The germline V gene has CDR1 SGHNT and CDR2 YYREEE (reference sequence). CDR3 in amino acids: CASSVSGSSYNEQFF. CDR3 in DNA: TGTGCCAGCAGCGTCAGCGGGAGCTCCTACAATGAGCAGTTCTTC.

V is TRBV18 and J is TRBJ2-1; TRBD2 matches at 12 bases. Trimming removed 3 bases from V and 14 bases from J; junction bases left unmatched: 20. This CDR3 contains 18 residues. Looked up from germline, CDR1 is KGHSH and CDR2 is LQKENI. The CDR3 region is CASSPVETSGRSRKGEFF. CDR3 sequence (DNA): TGTGCCAGCTCACCGGTTGAGACTAGCGGGAGATCGAGGAAGGGTGAGTTCTTC.

This chain links TRBV2 with TRBJ1-5, with D perhaps TRBD1 (5 bases). The CDR3 is made up of 15 amino acids. The V end was cut by 4 bases, the J end by 4 bases, with 14 bases between. Germline V CDR1 and CDR2: SNHLY, FYNNEI. CDR3 nucleotides: TGTGCCAGCAGTGGGTCTTCAGGGAGGAATCAGCCCCAGCATTTT. Its protein is CASSGSSGRNQPQHF.

The chain recombines TRBV5-1 with TRBJ2-1; either TRBD1 or TRBD2 may fit D (5 bases each). With 2 bases removed from V and 0 bases from J, the gap between germline ends came to 12 bases. From germline, CDR1 is SGHRS and CDR2 YFSETQ. CDR3 size: 16 residues. The CDR3 DNA follows: TGCGCCAGCAGCTTACCCGGGGCCCTCTCCTACAATGAGCAGTTCTTC. This codes for CASSLPGALSYNEQFF.

The chain links TRBV25-1 to TRBJ2-5; the match to TRBD2 covers 12 bases. This CDR3 comprises 15 residues. The V gene's germline CDR1 is MGHDK and CDR2 SYGVNS. V lost 6 bases to trimming and J lost 5 bases; unmatched junction nucleotides: 7. CDR3 sequence: CASRETSGSGETQYF. CDR3 coding DNA: TGTGCCAGCAGGGAGACTAGCGGGAGCGGGGAGACCCAGTACTTC.

The rearrangement joins TRBV19 to TRBJ1-4, with unresolved D. CDR3 size: 13 residues. V lost 7 bases to trimming and J lost 0 bases, with 6 bases between them. CDR1 is LNHDA, CDR2 SQIVND, per germline (reference sequence). The CDR3: CASTRATNEKLFF. For the CDR3, the DNA is TGTGCCAGTACCAGAGCAACTAATGAAAAACTGTTTTTT.

In DNA form, the CDR3 reads TGTGCCAGCACCCCGGGACTAGCGGGGAGCGAGCAGTACTTC. It translates to CASTPGLAGSEQYF. The rearrangement uses TRBV27 and TRBJ2-7; the match to TRBD2 covers 13 bases. Germline V lookup: CDR1 MNHEY, CDR2 SMNVEV (reference sequence). Trimming at V came to 7 bases and at J to 6 bases, leaving 6 bases not matched to a gene. The CDR3 has 14 amino acids.

The V and J genes are TRBV5-4 and TRBJ2-7; TRBD1 matches at 9 bases. There are 14 residues in the CDR3. Germline V CDR1 and CDR2: SGHNT, YYREEE (reference sequence). Trimming took 0 bases from V and 7 from J; bases not matched to a gene: 5. This CDR3 reads CASSLEQGAGEQYF. CDR3 nucleotides: TGTGCCAGCAGCTTGGAACAGGGGGCGGGGGAGCAGTACTTC.

The V gene is TRBV19, the J gene TRBJ1-5; tentative D call: TRBD1 (5 bases). V shed 3 bases and J shed 0 bases, with 12 bases lying between them. The germline V gene has CDR1 LNHDA and CDR2 SQIVND (reference sequence). The CDR3 covers 16 residues. CDR3 in amino acids: CASSIGADYSNQPQHF. The DNA for the CDR3 is TGTGCCAGTAGTATTGGGGCAGACTATAGCAATCAGCCCCAGCATTTT.

This chain links TRBV15 with TRBJ2-7, with D perhaps matching TRBD1 or TRBD2 (5 bases each). Germline CDR1 is LNHNV and CDR2 is YYDKDF (reference sequence). The length of the CDR3 is 14 residues. Between the trimmed V and J ends, which lost 5 bases and 1 base, there was a span of 12 bases. In nucleotides, the CDR3 is TGTGCCACCAGCGACAGCGGCGGTTCCTACGAGCAGTACTTC. Its translation: CATSDSGGSYEQYF.

J is TRBJ1-6 and V is TRBV27; no firm D call. The length of the CDR3 is 15 residues. Germline V lookup: CDR1 MNHEY, CDR2 SMNVEV (reference sequence). Trimming shortened V by 0 bases and J by 5 bases, and 8 bases separated the two germline ends. The CDR3 here is CASSLSATNNSPLHF. The DNA for the CDR3 is TGTGCCAGCAGTTTATCAGCCACAAATAATTCACCCCTCCACTTT.

The J gene is TRBJ2-3, the V gene TRBV27; TRBD1 matches at 10 bases. This CDR3 spans 15 amino acids. Per the germline V gene, CDR1 is MNHEY and CDR2 is SMNVEV (reference sequence). V dropped 6 bases and J dropped 6; count of bases not matched to a gene: 9. As DNA, the CDR3 is TGTGCCAGCAGACTCCGGGACAGGGGTTACGATACGCAGTATTTT. Translation: CASRLRDRGYDTQYF.

As DNA, the CDR3 is TGCAGCGTAGTTGGACACTCCTACGAGCAGTACTTC. It translates to CSVVGHSYEQYF. The genes are TRBV29-1 and TRBJ2-7, with TRBD1 as a possible D gene (5 bases). Germline CDR1 is SQVTM and CDR2 is ANQGSEA. The CDR3 contains 12 residues. V was cut by 6 bases and J by 0 bases, with 9 bases left in between.

The V call is TRBV15, the J call TRBJ1-4, with no clear D. V lost 0 bases and J 7 bases, leaving 9 bases between the germline ends. The germline V gene has CDR1 LNHNV and CDR2 YYDKDF (reference sequence). The CDR3 has 14 residues. CDR3 amino acids: CATSREGGVEKLFF. The CDR3 coding sequence is TGTGCCACCAGCAGAGAAGGCGGGGTTGAAAAACTGTTTTTT.

The rearrangement uses TRBV3-1 (or the pseudogene TRBV3-2) and TRBJ2-7, with 14 nucleotides matching TRBD2. The CDR3 contains 17 residues. V shed 3 bases, J shed 5 bases, and the junction held 9 bases outside the gene matches. CDR1 and CDR2 (germline): LGHDT, YNNKEL (reference sequence). CDR3 in amino acids: CASSHNPGTSGSDEQYF. The CDR3 DNA reads TGTGCCAGCAGCCATAACCCAGGGACTAGCGGGAGCGACGAGCAGTACTTC.